The 20 T cell receptor beta chains listed next were all sequenced from one sample in a study of neurological immune-mediated disorders. TCRdb reprocessed the 5' RACE reads with MiXCR, giving one entry per CDR3 protein. Of 50,000 or so distinct CDR3 sequences in the sample, 3% to 4.5% were seen once. The sample comprised PBMCs. These receptors all come from a man aged 25-45 years with multiple sclerosis.

This clonotype was seen many times. The rearrangement joins TRBV7-9 to TRBJ1-1, with 7 bases matching TRBD1. The V gene end was trimmed by 0 bases and the J gene end by 8 bases; junction bases not matched to a gene: 3. This CDR3 has 13 amino acids. Per germline, CDR1 SEHNR and CDR2 FQNEAQ (reference sequence). The CDR3, as DNA: TGTGCCAGCAGCTTAGCAGGGGGCTCAGAAGCTTTCTTT. Translating gives CASSLAGGSEAFF.

This clonotype was recorded many times. V gene TRBV12-5 combines with J gene TRBJ2-1, with no clear D. Germline V CDR1 and CDR2: LGHNT, FRNRAP. CDR3 length: 11 amino acids. V was pared by 3 bases and J by 8 bases, with 5 bases between. In DNA, the CDR3 is TGTGCTAGTGGTTTTAGGGATGAGCAGTTCTTC. It is translated as CASGFRDEQFF.

In this sample, this clonotype turned up many times. V usage is TRBV20-1 and J usage is TRBJ2-1; 14 bases agree with TRBD2. With V trimmed by 6 bases and J by 1 base, 8 bases remained unmatched. The CDR3 runs 17 residues. The germline V gene encodes CDR1 DFQATT and CDR2 SNEGSKA (reference sequence). The CDR3 sequence: CSAAGLAGVGSYNEQFF. For the CDR3, the DNA is TGCAGTGCCGCGGGACTAGCGGGAGTGGGGTCCTACAATGAGCAGTTCTTC.

This clonotype occurred a few times. V usage is TRBV19 and J usage is TRBJ2-3; the match to TRBD2 covers 8 bases. The CDR3 has 15 residues. CDR1 and CDR2 (germline): LNHDA, SQIVND (reference sequence). V lost 5 bases and J lost 8; bases outside the gene matches: 12. CDR3 sequence (DNA): TGTGCCAGTAGTCCGGGACTAGGGGGGTGGACTACGCAGTATTTT. Translation: CASSPGLGGWTTQYF.

This clonotype came up many times. The chain carries TRBV20-1 and TRBJ1-2; D is perhaps TRBD1 (5 bases). This CDR3 region has 12 residues. The V gene lost 6 bases and the J gene lost 7 bases, with 15 bases spanning the gap. CDR1 is DFQATT and CDR2 is SNEGSKA in the germline V gene (reference sequence). CDR3 region: CSAEDGGGGYTF. CDR3 DNA sequence: TGCAGTGCCGAGGACGGGGGTGGTGGCTACACCTTC.

This clonotype appeared many times. The gene calls are TRBV30 and TRBJ2-7; 7 positions match TRBD2. Losses at the gene ends were 8 bases for V and 2 bases for J; bases not matched to a gene: 3. Germline CDR1 GTSNPN, CDR2 SVGIG (reference sequence). CDR3 length: 11 amino acids. The CDR3 coding sequence is TGTGCCGCGGGAGCCGCCTACGAGCAGTACTTC. Its translation: CAAGAAYEQYF.

This clonotype came up many times. The chain carries TRBV7-8 and TRBJ2-3, with D unclear. CDR1 is SGHVS, CDR2 FQNEAQ, per germline. Trimming stripped 0 bases from V and 1 base from J, with 11 bases between. This CDR3 is 16 amino acids long. The CDR3 reads CASSLAAGSGTDTQYF. CDR3 DNA sequence: TGTGCCAGCAGCTTAGCGGCCGGGTCTGGCACAGATACGCAGTATTTT.

Many counts were recorded for this clonotype. V and J are TRBV7-3 and TRBJ2-3; D might be TRBD2 (6 bases). Trimming removed 1 base from V and 6 bases from J, with 14 bases in between. Germline CDR1 reads SGHTA; CDR2 reads FQGTGA. This CDR3 is built from 15 residues. The CDR3 sequence is CASSLSPGDVDTQYF. The CDR3 bases are TGTGCCAGCAGCTTAAGTCCGGGAGACGTGGATACGCAGTATTTT.

This clonotype came up many times. J is TRBJ2-3 and V is TRBV6-6, with 9 bases lining up with TRBD2. The junction had 2 bases not matched to a gene; V was cut back by 6 bases and J by 1 base. Germline lookup yields CDR1 MNHNY and CDR2 SVGAGI (reference sequence). The CDR3 runs to 14 residues. CDR3 nucleotides: TGTGCCAGCAGACGCGGGGGGGGCACAGATACGCAGTATTTT. Translating it yields CASRRGGGTDTQYF.

The table lists this clonotype with many counts. The chain has TRBV5-1 and TRBJ1-1; a weak D match, TRBD1 (6 bases). The CDR3 loop spans 14 amino acids. The V end lost 2 bases, the J end lost 4 bases, and 12 bases lay between the germline ends. Germline-derived CDR1 and CDR2 are SGHRS and YFSETQ. The CDR3 coding sequence is TGCGCCAGCAGCTTCGGGGGAGGGGGCACTGAAGCTTTCTTT. Amino acid sequence: CASSFGGGGTEAFF. Drawing the rest from reference TRBV5-1 and TRBJ1-1, the complete variable domain is KAGVTQTPRYLIKTRGQQVTLSCSPISGHRSVSWYQQTPGQGLQFLFEYFSETQRNKGNFPGRFSGRQFSNSRSEMNVSTLELGDSALYLCASSFGGGGTEAFFGQGTRLTVV.

This clonotype was observed at least ten times. As DNA, the CDR3 is TGTGCCAGCAGAAGCCCTCCGGGACAGGGGGCGAATTTGAACACTGAAGCTTTCTTT. Protein sequence: CASRSPPGQGANLNTEAFF. The V call is TRBV2, the J call TRBJ1-1; 12 nucleotides agree with TRBD1. Trimming cost V 6 bases and J 0 bases; bases outside gene matches: 14. The length of the CDR3 is 19 residues. Germline V CDR1 and CDR2: SNHLY, FYNNEI.

This clonotype came up many times. The J gene is TRBJ2-1, the V gene TRBV20-1; 8 bases map to TRBD1. This CDR3 has 15 residues. The germline CDR1 and CDR2 sequences are DFQATT and SNEGSKA (reference sequence). With V trimmed by 5 bases and J by 6 bases, 12 bases remained unmatched. CDR3 amino acids: CSAVAGTGGSNEQFF. The CDR3 bases are TGCAGTGCTGTGGCCGGGACAGGAGGTTCCAATGAGCAGTTCTTC.

This clonotype showed up many times. The chain combines TRBV7-9 with TRBJ2-1, with 14 bases identical to TRBD2. Trimming removed 4 bases from V and 5 bases from J; junction bases left unmatched: 13. The length of the CDR3 is 19 residues. In germline, CDR1 is SEHNR, CDR2 FQNEAQ (reference sequence). CDR3 residues: CASSWGLAGVGRTHNEQFF. The CDR3 DNA follows: TGTGCCAGCAGCTGGGGACTAGCGGGAGTTGGAAGGACCCACAATGAGCAGTTCTTC.

This sequence joins TRBV18 and TRBJ1-4; no reliable D call. V shed 2 bases and J shed 3 bases, with 4 bases lying between them. The germline gives CDR1 KGHSH, CDR2 LQKENI. The length of the CDR3 is 13 residues. CDR3 nucleotides: TGTGCCAGCTCACCATCGGCTAATGAAAAACTGTTTTTT. Protein product: CASSPSANEKLFF.

This clonotype was seen many times. V gene TRBV21-1 combines with J gene TRBJ2-1; the table's D call, TRBD2, has no DNA check behind it. TRBV21-1 is tagged as a pseudogene. The CDR3 length is 16 residues. The chain's CDR3 is CASRKGTSGGRDEQFF. The DNA for the CDR3 is TGTGCCAGCAGGAAGGGGACTAGCGGGGGTCGGGATGAGCAGTTCTTC.

This clonotype has only a few counts. The chain employs TRBV18 and TRBJ1-4, with D maybe TRBD1 (5 bases). Germline assignment: CDR1 KGHSH and CDR2 LQKENI. The CDR3 length is 13 residues. The ends were cut back, 3 bases at V and 4 bases at J, with 6 bases in the middle. For the CDR3, the DNA is TGTGCCAGCTCACCCGACAGTAATGAAAAACTGTTTTTT. This encodes CASSPDSNEKLFF.

This clonotype was recorded at least ten times. CDR3 in DNA: TGTGCCAGCAGTGTTACCGGGACAGGGGGGACTGAAGCTTTCTTT. It encodes CASSVTGTGGTEAFF. The chain joins TRBV6-5 to TRBJ1-1; the match to TRBD1 covers 11 bases. Trimming cost V 5 bases and J 5 bases; bases outside gene matches: 7. The CDR3 consists of 15 residues. Germline lookup yields CDR1 MNHEY and CDR2 SVGAGI.

This clonotype showed up just a few times. The chain couples TRBV6-6 to TRBJ1-1; 9 bases fit TRBD1. The junction had 2 bases not matched to a gene; V was cut back by 8 bases and J by 1 base. The CDR3 covers 13 residues. Germline V gene sequence: CDR1 MNHNY, CDR2 SVGAGI (reference sequence). CDR3 region: CASSDRGNTEAFF. The CDR3 DNA reads as TGTGCCAGCTCGGACAGGGGGAACACTGAAGCTTTCTTT.

This clonotype was seen many times. V usage is TRBV12-3 or TRBV12-4 and J usage is TRBJ1-2; 7 bases line up with TRBD1. V shed 7 bases and J 4 bases; nucleotides not matched to a gene: 9. This CDR3 comprises 14 residues. The CDR3 DNA reads as TGTGCCAGCATCCCCCAGGGGGGCGGCTATGGCTACACCTTC. It codes for CASIPQGGGYGYTF.

The table lists this clonotype with many counts. This sequence joins TRBV28 and TRBJ2-2; D gene uncertain. The V and J ends lost 6 bases and 5 bases respectively, with 13 bases between them. The germline V gene encodes CDR1 MDHEN and CDR2 SYDVKM. The CDR3 extends over 14 amino acids. CDR3 residues: CASRVGGETGELFF. CDR3 bases: TGTGCCAGCAGAGTGGGCGGAGAAACCGGGGAGCTGTTTTTT.